Sequencing of this T cell receptor (beta chain) was carried out in a study of identical twins (dated by TCRdb to the mid-2010s). Turning to the overall study: The study deep-sequenced TCR alpha and beta repertoires from monozygotic twins, unrelated adults of various ages and cord blood to test whether fetal clonotypes persist. To rule out contamination, replicate twin experiments were performed at different times with different library preparation protocols.

Only healthy Caucasian donors were included. As concerns this clonotype: Its antigen is not yet known. Nothing much larger sits one base from this clone, and base qualities are not available.

Overall study results and their limits: Invariant T cells such as MAIT and iNKT could partly confound zero-insertion analyses, although diverse VJ usage argued against such confounding for most clonotypes. Abundant cord blood beta clonotypes had fewer insertions, young adult naive repertoires showed a similar but weaker trend, and memory repertoires showed no such trend. Excess twin sharing in beta out-of-frame sequences was weaker because fewer shared sequences lowered the signal-to-noise ratio. In monozygotic twins, out-of-frame TCR alpha sharing was systematically underestimated by recombination models, although the models agreed with sharing between unrelated individuals. Compared with coincidental sharing between unrelated individuals, an excess of low generation-probability sequences was observed among out-of-frame TCR alpha sequences shared between twins. Because the same donors could not be followed over many years, the conclusions depended on cross-sectional statistical analysis.

The library relied on 5' RACE. The instrument was an Illumina HiSeq 2000. A universal primer binding site was added through template switching, and the final cDNA carried a unique molecular identifier so that TCR cDNA molecules could be counted accurately. First-strand cDNA for TCR alpha and beta chains was synthesized from specific primers in the conserved constant-segment region. To control for contamination, every cDNA library was double barcoded, receiving both a SMART-Mk sample barcode and Illumina barcodes. TruSeq adapter sequences along with Illumina sample barcodes were introduced in two successive PCR steps. The TCR alpha and beta cDNA libraries were sequenced on the Illumina HiSeq platform using custom primers. Regarding the original processing steps: Raw reads were processed with MiGEC to extract unique molecular identifiers, and MiXCR was used to determine CDR3 positions. For each individual, recombination models were inferred using an EM algorithm with the repgenHMM and IGoR tools. The tcR package in R was used for shared clonotype analysis, with sharing normalized by the product of cloneset sizes. To study raw recombination free of thymic and clonal selection effects, out-of-frame nonproductive sequences were analyzed. The public sequencing data were trimmed at Q25 with fastp and processed into clonotypes with MiXCR by TCRdb, which kept only in-frame beta chains. CDR3 protein sequences are deduplicated, and each keeps its most common genes and DNA. None of the V and J calls come from the authors' own analysis; TCRdb made them. The sample table holds 1.5 million to 2 million distinct CDR3 sequences, of which about 30% were seen once. Roughly 0.3% of the sample goes to the ten largest clones.

V drops 3 bases and J drops 8 bases, leaving 9 bases in between. Including the terminal cysteine and phenylalanine, the CDR3 comprises 12 residues. Just the 36-base CDR3 DNA is kept, in frame starting at base 1. Looking up the germline V gene yields CDR1 KGHDR and CDR2 SFDVKD. Material: cord blood. The rearranged chain carries TRBV24-1 and TRBJ1-2; the D gene cannot be resolved reliably. This receptor was taken from a newborn girl in good health. CDR3 region: CATSDGDTGYTF. The nucleotide sequence is TGTGCCACCAGTGATGGCGACACCGGCTACACCTTC.